The clone carrying this T cell receptor beta chain was counted many times. The V gene lost 3 bases and the J gene lost 0 bases, with 14 bases spanning the gap. The CDR3 totals 16 residues. Per germline, CDR1 KGHSH and CDR2 LQKENI. The data were taken from a study of identical twins. TCRdb analysed the 5' RACE reads with MiXCR anew, one entry per CDR3 protein. This table has around 960,000 distinct CDR3 sequences, about 12% appearing once. These data were also reused for a study on yellow fever vaccine responses in identical twins.

The V gene is TRBV18, the J gene TRBJ1-1; possibly TRBD1 for D (5 bases). The sequencing sample was made of PBMCs. The TCR sequence derives from a woman between 18 and 30 years old in good health. The CDR3 here is CASSPGVDTLNTEAFF. The DNA of the CDR3 is TGTGCCAGCTCACCTGGAGTGGACACGTTGAACACTGAAGCTTTCTTT.